This T cell receptor beta chain is from a study of T-cell memory formation after mild COVID-19. Across the whole study: TCR clusters showed largely donor specificity.

Findings and limits, study-wide: A second wave of clones peaked on day 37, and their SARS-CoV-2 specificity went unconfirmed. Contracting clones from day 15 to 85 had balanced CD4/CD8; later expanders favoured CD4+.

5'RACE primed at constant segments yielded TCR alpha and TCR beta cDNA libraries bearing sample barcodes and UMIs. Each CDR3 protein is one row after TCRdb ran MiXCR on the 5' RACE reads. The data contain more than 150,000 distinct CDR3 sequences, about 18% of them seen just once; the ten biggest clones take up roughly 3.9%. This clonotype was seen a handful of times. Antigen specificity is unknown. Germline assignment: CDR1 DFQATT and CDR2 SNEGSKA (reference sequence). The CDR3 consists of 14 residues. J lost 10 bases, V lost 3 bases, and 6 bases had no gene match. V is TRBV20-1 and J is TRBJ1-6, with 10 nucleotides matching TRBD1. Sequencing input: PBMCs or a T cell subset sorted from them (not recorded which). This receptor was taken from a man aged 18 to 29 who had mild COVID-19 (a few samples of this study predate the infection). Cell type and time point are not known. The CDR3 DNA is TGCAGTGCTAGCCTGACAGGGGGCAACTCACCCCTCCACTTT. Protein: CSASLTGGNSPLHF.